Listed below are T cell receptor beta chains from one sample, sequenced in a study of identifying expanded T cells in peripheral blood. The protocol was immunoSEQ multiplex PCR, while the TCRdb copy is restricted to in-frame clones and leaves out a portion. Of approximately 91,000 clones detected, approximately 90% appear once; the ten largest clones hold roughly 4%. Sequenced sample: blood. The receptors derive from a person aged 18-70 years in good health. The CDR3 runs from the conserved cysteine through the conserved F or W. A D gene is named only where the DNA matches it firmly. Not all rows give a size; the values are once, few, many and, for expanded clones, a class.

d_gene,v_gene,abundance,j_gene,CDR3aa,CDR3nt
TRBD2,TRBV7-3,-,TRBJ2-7,CASAGTRRGEQYF,TGTGCCAGCGCCGGGACTAGGCGCGGCGAGCAGTACTTC
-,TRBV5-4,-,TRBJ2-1,CASSFPSNEQFF,TGTGCCAGCAGCTTTCCCAGCAATGAGCAGTTCTTC
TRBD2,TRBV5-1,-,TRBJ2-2,CATSGGGTGELFF,TGCGCCACCTCGGGCGGGGGCACCGGGGAGCTGTTTTTT
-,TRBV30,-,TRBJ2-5,CAWSLTSPGVRQETQYF,TGTGCCTGGAGCCTTACGTCCCCCGGGGTTCGACAAGAGACCCAGTACTTC
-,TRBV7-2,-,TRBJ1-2,CASSGGAGYYGYTF,TGTGCCAGCAGCGGCGGGGCGGGGTACTATGGCTACACCTTC
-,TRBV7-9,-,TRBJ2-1,CASSFRENPNNEQFF,TGTGCCAGCAGCTTCCGAGAAAACCCGAACAATGAGCAGTTCTTC
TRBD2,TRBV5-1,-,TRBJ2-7,CASTWASGSYEQYF,TGCGCCAGCACGTGGGCTAGCGGTTCCTACGAGCAGTACTTC
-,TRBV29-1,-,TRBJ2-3,CSVVSPNTQYF,TGCAGCGTTGTCTCCCCCAATACGCAGTATTTT
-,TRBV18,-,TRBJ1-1,CASSPITIGTEAFF,TGTGCCAGCTCACCCATAACCATAGGAACTGAAGCTTTCTTT
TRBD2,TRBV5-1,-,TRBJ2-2,CASSWLAGGHTGELFF,TGCGCCAGCAGCTGGCTAGCGGGGGGACACACCGGGGAGCTGTTTTTT
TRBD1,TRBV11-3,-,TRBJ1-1,CASSLGQGYGKTEAFF,TGTGCCAGCAGTCTAGGACAGGGGTACGGAAAAACTGAAGCTTTCTTT
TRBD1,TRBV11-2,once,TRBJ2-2,CASSLGTGGLTGELFF,TGTGCCAGCAGCCTCGGGACAGGGGGTTTAACCGGGGAGCTGTTTTTT
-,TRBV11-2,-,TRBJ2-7,CASSLGDGYYEQYF,TGTGCCAGCAGCTTAGGCGACGGTTACTACGAGCAGTACTTC
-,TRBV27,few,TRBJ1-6,CASSMGGDRSPLHF,TGTGCCAGCAGCATGGGAGGGGACCGATCACCCCTCCACTTT
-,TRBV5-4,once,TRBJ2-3,CASSLTGSTDTQYF,TGTGCCAGCAGCTTGACCGGGAGCACAGATACGCAGTATTTT
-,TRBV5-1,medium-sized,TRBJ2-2,CASSLDGTSTGELFF,TGCGCCAGCAGCTTGGACGGGACATCCACCGGGGAGCTGTTTTTT
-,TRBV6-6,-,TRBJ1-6,CASSYSGPTNSPLHF,TGTGCCAGCAGTTACTCCGGGCCCACTAATTCACCCCTCCACTTT
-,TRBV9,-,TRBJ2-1,CASSVEGENEQFF,TGTGCCAGCAGCGTAGAGGGTGAAAATGAGCAGTTCTTC
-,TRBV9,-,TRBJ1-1,CASSVGPAERGTEAFF,TGTGCCAGCAGCGTAGGTCCGGCGGAGCGTGGCACTGAAGCTTTCTTT
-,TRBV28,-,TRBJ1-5,CASSLISHQPQHF,TGTGCCAGCAGTTTAATTAGCCATCAGCCCCAGCATTTT
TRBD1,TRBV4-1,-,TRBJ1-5,CASSPFGQGVNQPQHF,TGCGCCAGCAGCCCCTTCGGACAGGGGGTCAATCAGCCCCAGCATTTT
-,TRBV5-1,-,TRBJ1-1,CASSLIAGNTEAFF,TGCGCCAGCAGCTTAATTGCGGGTAACACTGAAGCTTTCTTT
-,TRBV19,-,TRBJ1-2,CASRTRVGQGNYGYTF,TGTGCCAGTAGAACACGGGTAGGGCAGGGGAACTATGGCTACACCTTC
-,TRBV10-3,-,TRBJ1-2,CAISESRVKNYGYTF,TGTGCCATCAGTGAGTCGAGGGTTAAAAACTATGGCTACACCTTC
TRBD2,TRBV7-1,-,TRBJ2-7,CASSVQGAGGDEQYF,TGTGCCAGCAGCGTCCAGGGAGCGGGAGGGGACGAGCAGTACTTC
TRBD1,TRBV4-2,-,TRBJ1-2,CASSQPRQGHSANYGYTF,TGTGCCAGCAGCCAACCTAGACAGGGACACTCGGCTAACTATGGCTACACCTTC
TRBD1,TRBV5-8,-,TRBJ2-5,CASTRGRGETQYF,TGTGCCAGCACCAGGGGGCGCGGGGAGACCCAGTACTTC
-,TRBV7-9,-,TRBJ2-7,CASSLTGHYEQYF,TGTGCCAGCAGCCTTACAGGACACTACGAGCAGTACTTC
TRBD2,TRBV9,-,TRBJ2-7,CASSVEVSGTYEQYF,TGTGCCAGCAGCGTAGAAGTTAGCGGGACCTACGAGCAGTACTTC
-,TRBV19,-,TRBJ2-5,CASSRKAIVETQYF,TGTGCCAGTAGTAGGAAAGCGATAGTCGAGACCCAGTACTTC
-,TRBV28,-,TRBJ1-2,CASSLRSPADGYTF,TGTGCCAGCAGTTTAAGATCGCCGGCGGATGGCTACACCTTC